The 5 T cell receptor beta chains reported below all come from one sample, sequenced in a study of OX40 agonist ivuxolimab in advanced cancers. Assay used: immunoSEQ multiplex PCR; TCRdb lists only in-frame clones, some missing. Of around 39,000 clones in the sample, roughly 78% were seen once. The sample here was CD4+ or CD8+ T cells sorted from blood, taken in a trial of the OX40 agonist ivuxolimab. Source of these receptors: an adult with an advanced solid tumor such as melanoma, head and neck, liver or kidney cancer.

This chain connects TRBV27 to TRBJ1-2, with a weak D call TRBD1 (5 bases). Between the trimmed V and J ends, which lost 2 bases and 1 base, there was a span of 8 bases. Germline V gene lookup returns CDR1 MNHEY and CDR2 SMNVEV (reference sequence). The CDR3 is 14 residues long. The CDR3 DNA is TGTGCCAGCAGTTTACTGGGGGGTAACTATGGCTACACCTTC. It encodes CASSLLGGNYGYTF.

The chain combines TRBV2 with TRBJ2-5; tentative D call: TRBD1 (6 bases). V lost 5 bases and J 4 bases, leaving 11 bases between the germline ends. Germline CDR1 and CDR2: SNHLY and FYNNEI. This CDR3 region has 13 residues. The CDR3 sequence is CASSTGLGETQYF. CDR3 nucleotides: TGTGCCAGCAGTACAGGGTTAGGAGAGACCCAGTACTTC.

This chain links TRBV20-1 with TRBJ2-5; D ambiguous. The CDR3 extends over 11 amino acids. V shed 5 bases and J shed 5 bases, with 9 bases lying between them. Germline CDR1 reads DFQATT; CDR2 reads SNEGSKA (reference sequence). The CDR3 protein is CSAPSYETQYF. The CDR3 DNA sequence: TGCAGTGCTCCCTCTTACGAGACCCAGTACTTC.

The chain recombines TRBV18 with TRBJ2-3, with 13 bases matching TRBD2. With 0 bases clipped from V and 4 bases from J, the junction kept 4 bases outside the gene matches. Germline values: CDR1 KGHSH, CDR2 LQKENI. The length of the CDR3 is 17 residues. The CDR3 DNA reads TGTGCCAGCTCACCACCGGGACTAGCGGGACGGTCAGATACGCAGTATTTT. It yields the protein CASSPPGLAGRSDTQYF. The full variable domain, its missing parts supplied by reference TRBV18 and TRBJ2-3, is NAGVMQNPRHLVRRRGQEARLRCSPMKGHSHVYWYRQLPEEGLKFMVYLQKENIIDESGMPKERFSAEFPKEGPSILRIQQVVRGDSAAYFCASSPPGLAGRSDTQYFGPGTRLTVL.

The gene calls are TRBV30 and TRBJ2-5, with TRBD1 matching over 7 bases. The CDR3 length is 14 residues. The junction had 8 bases not matched to a gene; V was cut back by 2 bases and J by 5 bases. CDR1 GTSNPN and CDR2 SVGIG come from the germline V gene (reference sequence). CDR3 nucleotides: TGTGCCTGGAGTAAGCTAGGGGGCTCGGAGACCCAGTACTTC. This codes for CAWSKLGGSETQYF.